The TCR beta chain under discussion was sequenced for a study of blood T cell repertoires in COVID-19. Produced via immunoSEQ multiplex PCR; TCRdb's table is partial and in-frame only. Of roughly 86,000 clones listed, around 84% are singletons. Trimming pared 4 bases from V and 8 bases from J, leaving 15 bases between. Germline CDR1 and CDR2: SGDLS and YYNGEE. The length of the CDR3 is 14 residues. The specimen was peripheral blood. This TCR was recovered from a man in his forties with acute or convalescent COVID-19. The chain couples TRBV9 to TRBJ1-4; maybe TRBD1 (6 bases). The CDR3 protein is CASSLQGDGEKLFF. The CDR3 DNA reads as TGTGCCAGCAGCCTACAGGGAGATGGGGAAAAACTGTTTTTT.